Sequencing of this T cell receptor (beta chain) was carried out in a study of blood T cell repertoires in COVID-19. Trimming stripped 6 bases from V and 8 bases from J, with 11 bases between. Germline values: CDR1 MNHEY, CDR2 SVGAGI. The CDR3 is 13 residues long. Methods used by the authors: Using reference gene primer amplification, nucleated cell counts were estimated. Clones were sequenced by immunoSEQ multiplex PCR, and TCRdb holds only the in-frame ones, with some missing. V, J and clone size are those of that table, while D and trimming were read from the DNA. The sample has 300,000 to 400,000 clones, 88% seen once.

The V gene is TRBV6-5, the J gene TRBJ1-6, with D possibly matching TRBD1 (6 bases). This TCR was recovered from a woman aged 30 to 39 with acute COVID-19. Sequencing was performed on PBMCs or T cells enriched from blood (not recorded which). CDR3 in amino acids: CASRVRQDSPLHF. For the CDR3, the DNA is TGTGCCAGCAGGGTTAGACAGGATTCACCCCTCCACTTT.